This T cell receptor (beta chain) was identified during a study of cytomegalovirus exposure and HLA in healthy donors. Study-level background: Falling in the Caucasian-associated ancestry cluster were about four fifths of some 400 genotyped donors. Whole-study results and caveats: Later analysis suggested links between common viral pathogens and several top significant clusters.

Worth noting for this clone: No antigen is known for it.

Both 60 Vbeta primers and 13 Jbeta primers went into the PCR. TCRdb's copy holds only in-frame clones and misses some; the assay was immunoSEQ multiplex PCR. This sample has 170,000 or so clones, with 80% to 90% found just once. Germline assignment: CDR1 SGHNT and CDR2 YYREEE (reference sequence). CDR3 size: 15 residues. V lost 2 bases and J lost 7; bases outside the gene matches: 7. This clonotype originated in a young woman in good health and CMV-seronegative. The rearrangement links TRBV5-4 to TRBJ2-1, with 9 bases fitting TRBD2. Sequencing input: PBMCs. CDR3 sequence reads: CASSFNLAGINEQFF. The CDR3 DNA follows: TGTGCCAGCAGCTTTAATCTAGCGGGGATAAATGAGCAGTTCTTC.